These 29 T cell receptor beta chains were sequenced from one sample in a study of blood T cell repertoires in COVID-19. Produced via immunoSEQ multiplex PCR; TCRdb's table is partial and in-frame only. The sample holds 250,000 or so clones, 80% to 90% seen once. The sample comprised PBMCs or T cells enriched from blood (not recorded which). These receptors all stem from a woman between 50 and 59 years old who had been exposed to COVID-19.

The J gene is TRBJ1-2, the V gene TRBV4-3; D unresolved. There are 12 residues in the CDR3. In germline, CDR1 is LGHNA, CDR2 YSLEER. Deletions cut 0 bases from V and 6 bases from J, with 5 bases between. CDR3 bases: TGCGCCAGCAGCCAAGAGAGGGATGGCTACACCTTC. It translates to CASSQERDGYTF.

The rearrangement joins TRBV10-3 to TRBJ1-6, with D hard to call. Trimming removed 0 bases from V and 6 bases from J, with 12 bases in between. Looked up from germline, CDR1 is ENHRY and CDR2 is SYGVKD. This CDR3 spans 16 amino acids. In nucleotides, the CDR3 is TGTGCCATCAGTGAGTCCCGGCCAGGATCTAATTCACCCCTCCACTTT. Translating it yields CAISESRPGSNSPLHF.

This clone was seen just once. The chain employs TRBV12-3 or TRBV12-4 and TRBJ2-2; no clear D. This CDR3 has 13 residues. Trimming removed 2 bases at V and 7 bases at J, with 8 bases between. As DNA, the CDR3 is TGTGCCAGCAGTTTAAAGCCTGACGGGGAGCTGTTTTTT. The encoded protein is CASSLKPDGELFF.

J is TRBJ2-2 and V is TRBV27, with unresolved D. V was clipped by 10 bases and J by 4 bases, with 16 bases between them. Germline V gene lookup returns CDR1 MNHEY and CDR2 SMNVEV (reference sequence). CDR3 size: 14 residues. This CDR3 is CATQSIRVTGELFF. DNA of the CDR3: TGTGCCACCCAGTCGATTCGGGTCACCGGGGAGCTGTTTTTT.

V and J are TRBV6-1 and TRBJ1-2; no definite D call. The CDR3 is 13 residues long. Trimming took 1 base from V and 4 from J, leaving 7 bases between them. Germline V gene data show CDR1 as MNHNS and CDR2 as SASEGT. The DNA of the CDR3 is TGTGCCAGCAGTGAAGAAGCGACCTATGGCTACACCTTC. It yields the protein CASSEEATYGYTF.

J is TRBJ2-5 and V is TRBV4-3; maybe TRBD2 (5 bases). CDR1 and CDR2 from the germline V gene are LGHNA and YSLEER. The V and J ends lost 0 bases and 5 bases respectively, with 7 bases between them. This CDR3 has 13 amino acids. CDR3 protein: CASSQDPGETQYF. CDR3 bases: TGCGCCAGCAGCCAAGACCCGGGGGAGACCCAGTACTTC.

The V and J genes are TRBV30 and TRBJ1-1; D gene unclear. Germline CDR1 and CDR2: GTSNPN and SVGIG (reference sequence). The germline V and J ends were trimmed by 0 bases and 3 bases, with 14 bases remaining between them. This CDR3 has 15 residues. This CDR3 is CAWSVLSGGYTEAFF. In DNA, the CDR3 is TGTGCCTGGAGTGTACTTTCCGGAGGTTACACTGAAGCTTTCTTT.

This chain connects TRBV7-8 to TRBJ1-1; D remains unclear. V lost 0 bases and J lost 8, with 7 bases in between. This CDR3 spans 12 amino acids. Germline CDR1 is SGHVS and CDR2 is FQNEAQ. The CDR3 nucleotides read TGTGCCAGCAGCTTAGCGGCAGGCGAAGCTTTCTTT. Translation gives CASSLAAGEAFF.

This clone was seen just once. CDR3 in amino acids: CATSDPGGDPRADTQYF. CDR3 bases: TGTGCCACCAGTGATCCGGGTGGGGATCCGAGGGCAGATACGCAGTATTTT. The V gene is TRBV24-1, the J gene TRBJ2-3; D possibly corresponds to TRBD2 (5 bases). The germline V gene has CDR1 KGHDR and CDR2 SFDVKD. V was shortened by 3 bases and J by 4 bases, with 19 bases between the two germline ends. This CDR3 contains 17 residues.

The chain is built from TRBV30 and TRBJ2-7; D not certain. Germline-derived CDR1 and CDR2 are GTSNPN and SVGIG (reference sequence). V shed 0 bases and J shed 5 bases, with 11 bases lying between them. The CDR3 is 13 amino acids. The CDR3 nucleotides are TGTGCCTGGAGTGTACAACAGTTCGACGAGCAGTACTTC. Translation: CAWSVQQFDEQYF.

The chain joins TRBV15 to TRBJ2-3; D might be TRBD2 (5 bases). Looked up from germline, CDR1 is LNHNV and CDR2 is YYDKDF (reference sequence). The length of the CDR3 is 18 residues. V was trimmed by 3 bases and J by 2 bases, leaving 21 bases between them. This CDR3 reads CATSSVDYPHLTTDTQYF. The DNA of the CDR3 is TGTGCCACCAGCAGTGTCGACTACCCGCATTTAACCACAGATACGCAGTATTTT.

The V and J genes are TRBV5-1 and TRBJ2-1; TRBD1 matches 10 bases. Trimming took 0 bases from V and 13 from J; bases not matched to a gene: 10. The germline gives CDR1 SGHRS, CDR2 YFSETQ. This CDR3 contains 15 residues. CDR3 nucleotide sequence: TGCGCCAGCAGCTTGGCCCAATCCGGGACAGGGGTCCAGTTCTTC. This sequence encodes CASSLAQSGTGVQFF.

The chain has TRBV15 and TRBJ2-7; TRBD2 agrees at 9 bases. The CDR3 consists of 16 residues. Germline CDR1 is LNHNV and CDR2 is YYDKDF (reference sequence). Trimming removed 3 bases from V and 3 bases from J; junction bases left unmatched: 9. The CDR3 region has the DNA TGTGCCACCAGCAGGGAATTAGCGGGGGACTACTACGAGCAGTACTTC. This sequence encodes CATSRELAGDYYEQYF.

This chain uses TRBV2 with TRBJ2-3; TRBD2 aligns across 9 bases. The junction had 4 bases not matched to a gene; V was cut back by 1 base and J by 11 bases. The CDR3 runs 13 residues. Germline assignment: CDR1 SNHLY and CDR2 FYNNEI. The CDR3 spells CASSEDLAGLQYF. The CDR3 DNA reads TGTGCCAGCAGTGAAGATCTAGCGGGGTTGCAGTATTTT.

This sequence joins TRBV7-2 and TRBJ1-3, with D possibly TRBD1 on 6 matching bases. The CDR3 consists of 15 residues. Per germline, CDR1 SGHTA and CDR2 FQGNSA. Trimming took 2 bases from V and 2 from J, leaving 10 bases between them. CDR3: CASSLNYRAGNTIYF. The CDR3 DNA follows: TGTGCCAGCAGCTTAAATTACAGGGCTGGAAACACCATATATTTT.

The chain uses TRBV7-2 and TRBJ2-2, with unresolved D. CDR1 is SGHTA and CDR2 is FQGNSA in the germline V gene. The CDR3 is 14 residues long. Deletions cut 1 base from V and 7 bases from J, with 10 bases between. CDR3 sequence: CASSLVFGFGELFF. The CDR3 coding sequence is TGTGCCAGCAGCTTAGTTTTCGGGTTCGGGGAGCTGTTTTTT.

J is TRBJ2-5 and V is TRBV5-1, with 7 bases lining up with TRBD2. The germline CDR1 and CDR2 sequences are SGHRS and YFSETQ. The trim removed 4 bases at V and 5 bases at J, leaving 8 bases unmatched. This CDR3 comprises 14 residues. CDR3 protein: CASSPSLATETQYF. The CDR3 DNA follows: TGCGCCAGCAGCCCCTCACTAGCGACCGAGACCCAGTACTTC.

V and J are TRBV6-5 and TRBJ2-2; TRBD1 matches 7 bases. The ends lost 6 bases at V and 5 bases at J; junction bases unmatched: 6. The CDR3 contains 14 residues. In germline, CDR1 is MNHEY, CDR2 SVGAGI. The CDR3 loop is CASSPMTGTGELFF. For the CDR3, the DNA is TGTGCCAGCAGCCCGATGACAGGGACCGGGGAGCTGTTTTTT.

V gene TRBV7-9 combines with J gene TRBJ1-6; D remains unclear. CDR3 size: 18 residues. Trimming left V 2 bases short and J 0 bases short, with 14 bases between. CDR1 is SEHNR and CDR2 is FQNEAQ in the germline V gene (reference sequence). The CDR3 loop is CASSLNVPASSYNSPLHF. CDR3 in DNA: TGTGCCAGCAGCTTAAATGTTCCAGCGAGCTCCTATAATTCACCCCTCCACTTT.

The gene calls are TRBV14 and TRBJ1-1; D unresolved. V shed 0 bases and J shed 6 bases, with 8 bases lying between them. Germline-derived CDR1 and CDR2 are SGHDN and FVKESK. The CDR3 has 13 residues. CDR3 in amino acids: CASSQDLQPEAFF. CDR3 in DNA: TGTGCCAGCAGCCAAGACTTACAGCCTGAAGCTTTCTTT.

The J gene is TRBJ2-1, the V gene TRBV12-3 or TRBV12-4; D is possibly TRBD2 (6 bases). The V end lost 3 bases, the J end lost 9 bases, and 12 bases lay between the germline ends. The CDR3 spans 13 residues. The CDR3 protein is CASSFRLGGEQFF. The CDR3 region has the DNA TGTGCCAGCAGTTTCCGTCTCGGGGGTGAGCAGTTCTTC.

This sequence joins TRBV19 and TRBJ1-1, with 11 positions matching TRBD1. Germline CDR1 and CDR2: LNHDA and SQIVND (reference sequence). The CDR3 sequence is 15 residues long. J lost 4 bases, V lost 4 bases, and 5 bases had no gene match. CDR3 bases: TGTGCCAGTAGTACAGGACAGGGGGCAACCACTGAAGCTTTCTTT. Translated, it gives CASSTGQGATTEAFF.

The chain uses TRBV30 and TRBJ2-2, with TRBD2 identical over 8 bases. The junction had 9 bases not matched to a gene; V was cut back by 2 bases and J by 1 base. Looked up from germline, CDR1 is GTSNPN and CDR2 is SVGIG (reference sequence). The CDR3 loop spans 17 amino acids. In DNA, the CDR3 is TGTGCCTGGAGTATTGTAGCCGGGAGGGAGAACACCGGGGAGCTGTTTTTT. Translating it yields CAWSIVAGRENTGELFF.

The chain carries TRBV19 and TRBJ1-5; D not resolved. Trimming left V 5 bases short and J 11 bases short, with 16 bases between. This CDR3 spans 13 amino acids. Germline-derived CDR1 and CDR2 are LNHDA and SQIVND (reference sequence). CDR3 DNA: TGTGCCAGTAGTCGGAGGGCCCTCTCAGCCCAGCATTTT. Protein: CASSRRALSAQHF.

This chain joins TRBV9 and TRBJ1-2; 9 positions agree with TRBD1. The V and J ends lost 4 bases and 10 bases, in that order; junction bases with no gene match: 8. CDR1 and CDR2 from the germline V gene are SGDLS and YYNGEE. CDR3 length: 13 amino acids. CDR3 amino acids: CASSTNRGRVYTF. For the CDR3, the DNA is TGTGCCAGCAGCACGAACAGGGGGCGTGTCTACACCTTC.

V gene TRBV6-5 combines with J gene TRBJ1-2; TRBD1 is a possible D gene (5 bases). The germline V gene has CDR1 MNHEY and CDR2 SVGAGI. The CDR3 loop spans 16 amino acids. Trimming removed 0 bases from V and 4 bases from J, with 15 bases in between. CDR3 in amino acids: CASSYSGGRGPYGYTF. CDR3 DNA: TGTGCCAGCAGTTACTCGGGGGGAAGGGGTCCCTATGGCTACACCTTC.

V is TRBV19 and J is TRBJ1-6; D is perhaps TRBD1 (6 bases). Germline CDR1 reads LNHDA; CDR2 reads SQIVND (reference sequence). This CDR3 contains 15 residues. Trimming shortened V by 5 bases and J by 10 bases, and 18 bases separated the two germline ends. The CDR3 sequence is CASSGSTGIGSPLHF. The DNA for the CDR3 is TGTGCCAGTAGTGGATCCACAGGGATTGGGTCACCCCTCCACTTT.

In this sample, this clone turned up once. The gene calls are TRBV27 and TRBJ2-3; 10 positions match TRBD2. J gave up 0 bases and V 7 bases, and 7 bases lay outside the gene matches. The CDR3 extends over 16 amino acids. In germline, CDR1 is MNHEY, CDR2 SMNVEV (reference sequence). The CDR3 here is CASTSTSGVSTDTQYF. The CDR3 coding sequence is TGTGCCAGCACCTCAACTAGCGGGGTAAGCACAGATACGCAGTATTTT.

This clone was detected only once. The rearrangement joins TRBV19 to TRBJ1-2; TRBD1 agrees at 8 bases. Germline V gene data show CDR1 as LNHDA and CDR2 as SQIVND (reference sequence). CDR3 length: 14 amino acids. V was pared by 10 bases and J by 2 bases, with 9 bases of the junction left unmatched. CDR3 nucleotide sequence: TGTGCCACCATGACAGGGGTGAAGAACTATGGCTACACCTTC. Translated: CATMTGVKNYGYTF.